Listed below are T cell receptor beta chains from one sample, sequenced in a study of circulating CD8 cells and anti-PD-1 response in melanoma. MiXCR was run by TCRdb on the reads, yielding one entry per CDR3 protein. The sample contains about 300 distinct CDR3 sequences, under 8.5% of which appear only once. The material was CD8+ T cells from PBMCs, obtained at baseline or after one month of anti-PD-1 therapy (not recorded which). The receptors come from a human donor with melanoma. Each CDR3 is given with its conserved first and last residue. Each record gives: clone size, J gene, V gene, CDR3 length, D gene, CDR3 protein, CDR3 DNA. The D gene is left open where the match is weak. Size is omitted from some rows. Given values are once, few, many or a class for expanded clones.

large	TRBJ1-2	TRBV20-1	15	.	CSARDFFRVGYGYTF	TGCAGTGCTAGAGATTTTTTCAGGGTCGGCTATGGCTACACCTTC
.	TRBJ1-2	TRBV9	16	TRBD1	CASSGAGDRSDYGYTF	TGTGCCAGCAGCGGAGCCGGGGACAGGTCTGACTATGGCTACACCTTC
large	TRBJ2-3	TRBV20-1	18	TRBD2	CSARDSWGGRLSTDTQYF	TGCAGTGCTAGAGATAGTTGGGGGGGTCGCCTTAGCACAGATACGCAGTATTTT
large	TRBJ2-7	TRBV19	14	TRBD1	CASSRTGFSYEQYF	TGTGCCAGTAGTCGGACAGGCTTTTCCTACGAGCAGTACTTC
hyperexpanded	TRBJ2-1	TRBV9	11	.	CASGGMKEQFF	TGTGCCAGCGGGGGGATGAAGGAGCAGTTCTTC
medium-sized	TRBJ1-4	TRBV10-3	13	.	CAISGEFWERLFF	TGTGCCATCAGTGGAGAGTTTTGGGAAAGACTGTTTTTT
medium-sized	TRBJ1-1	TRBV19	14	.	CASSIGRDLTEAFF	TGTGCCAGTAGTATAGGCAGGGATTTAACTGAAGCTTTCTTT
medium-sized	TRBJ2-7	TRBV4-3	11	.	CASRRGNEQYF	TGCGCCAGCAGGAGGGGGAACGAGCAGTACTTC
medium-sized	TRBJ2-1	TRBV9	16	TRBD2	CASSSRTSGVRNEQFF	TGTGCCAGCAGCTCCAGGACTAGCGGGGTCCGCAATGAGCAGTTCTTC
medium-sized	TRBJ2-7	TRBV28	15	.	CASSSGRAGRTEQYF	TGTGCCAGCAGCTCAGGCCGTGCCGGGCGTACCGAGCAGTACTTC
medium-sized	TRBJ2-1	TRBV7-2	13	.	CASRPPVNNEQFF	TGTGCCAGCAGACCTCCGGTGAACAATGAGCAGTTCTTC
medium-sized	TRBJ2-2	TRBV4-3	17	.	CASSQDLLGGFTGELFF	TGCGCCAGCAGCCAAGATCTGCTAGGGGGGTTCACCGGGGAGCTGTTTTTT
large	TRBJ2-5	TRBV4-3	15	.	CASSQEGRRGETQYF	TGCGCCAGCAGCCAAGAGGGGCGGCGGGGAGAGACCCAGTACTTC
medium-sized	TRBJ2-1	TRBV20-1	14	.	CSARSPGSYNEQFF	TGCAGTGCCCGCTCGCCAGGGTCCTACAATGAGCAGTTCTTC
medium-sized	TRBJ1-1	TRBV6-2/TRBV6-3	12	.	CASSYSIGEAFF	TGTGCCAGCAGTTACTCGATCGGAGAAGCTTTCTTT
medium-sized	TRBJ2-7	TRBV19	14	TRBD1	CASSISGGLYEQYF	TGTGCCAGTAGTATTTCAGGGGGCCTCTACGAGCAGTACTTC
medium-sized	TRBJ2-7	TRBV19	13	.	CASTSSGPYEQYF	TGTGCCAGTACTTCCTCTGGCCCCTACGAGCAGTACTTC
medium-sized	TRBJ2-3	TRBV5-4	16	.	CASSLVREASTDTQYF	TGTGCCAGCAGCTTGGTCCGAGAAGCTAGCACAGATACGCAGTATTTT
hyperexpanded	TRBJ1-1	TRBV7-2	18	.	CASSQSGPGRFMNTEAFF	TGTGCCAGCAGCCAAAGCGGCCCAGGGCGTTTTATGAACACTGAAGCTTTCTTT
medium-sized	TRBJ2-7	TRBV4-3	14	.	CASSRDFGPYEQYF	TGCGCCAGCAGCCGAGACTTCGGACCCTACGAGCAGTACTTC
.	TRBJ2-5	TRBV19	11	.	CASLSGETQYF	TGTGCCAGTCTTAGCGGCGAGACCCAGTACTTC
medium-sized	TRBJ1-1	TRBV19	15	.	CASSIQKLGNTEAFF	TGTGCCAGTAGTATCCAGAAGCTTGGGAACACTGAAGCTTTCTTT
medium-sized	TRBJ2-7	TRBV5-6	14	TRBD1	CASSLRDRPYEQYF	TGTGCCAGCAGCTTGAGGGACAGACCCTACGAGCAGTACTTC
medium-sized	TRBJ1-1	TRBV18	14	.	CASSPSGSHTEAFF	TGTGCCAGCTCACCATCGGGTTCTCACACTGAAGCTTTCTTT
large	TRBJ1-5	TRBV2	17	.	CASSVTWGDTLNQPQHF	TGTGCCAGCAGTGTTACCTGGGGGGACACCTTAAATCAGCCCCAGCATTTT
large	TRBJ2-5	TRBV7-3	15	.	CASSSTGTWGETQYF	TGTGCCAGCAGCTCCACCGGGACATGGGGAGAGACCCAGTACTTC